The rows below give T cell receptor beta chains drawn from one sample of a study of spatial heterogeneity in lung cancer. TCRdb recomputed calls from the 5' RACE reads with MiXCR, one row per CDR3 protein. The sample carries over 10,000 distinct CDR3 sequences, 5.1% recorded once. This specimen was lung tumor tissue, taken at surgery. The receptors stem from a male donor with early-stage non-small cell lung cancer. The CDR3 runs from the conserved cysteine through the conserved F or W. The order of the fields is clone size, J gene, V gene, D gene, CDR3 DNA, CDR3 protein. A D gene is named only where the DNA matches it firmly. A clone size is listed for some rows: how often the clone was seen (once, few, many), or a class if it is expanded.

clone size: many
J gene: TRBJ2-3
V gene: TRBV4-3
D gene: TRBD2
CDR3 DNA: TGCGCCAGCAGCCAAGTTCTCTTAGCGGGGGAGTACGGCACAGATACGCAGTATTTT
CDR3 protein: CASSQVLLAGEYGTDTQYF

clone size: many
J gene: TRBJ2-3
V gene: TRBV11-2
D gene: .
CDR3 DNA: TGTGCCAGCAGCACGTACACAGATACGCAGTATTTT
CDR3 protein: CASSTYTDTQYF

clone size: few
J gene: TRBJ2-7
V gene: TRBV14
D gene: .
CDR3 DNA: TGTGCCAGCAGTGCAAAGGACGGCCCCTACGAGCAGTACTTC
CDR3 protein: CASSAKDGPYEQYF

clone size: many
J gene: TRBJ2-7
V gene: TRBV5-5
D gene: .
CDR3 DNA: TGTGCCAGCAGCTTGTCAGGGACAAGCTCCTACGAGCAGTACTTC
CDR3 protein: CASSLSGTSSYEQYF

clone size: many
J gene: TRBJ2-3
V gene: TRBV4-3
D gene: .
CDR3 DNA: TGCGCCAGCAGCCAAGGGGGGGCCAGCAGCGGGCCCCCCACAGATACGCAGTATTTT
CDR3 protein: CASSQGGASSGPPTDTQYF

clone size: many
J gene: TRBJ2-7
V gene: TRBV10-3
D gene: .
CDR3 DNA: TGTGCCATCCGGGACAACTCCTACGAGCAGTACTTC
CDR3 protein: CAIRDNSYEQYF

clone size: many
J gene: TRBJ2-7
V gene: TRBV7-9
D gene: TRBD2
CDR3 DNA: TGTGCCAGCAGCCCGGGACTAGCGGGGGTCTACGAGCAGTACTTC
CDR3 protein: CASSPGLAGVYEQYF

clone size: medium-sized
J gene: TRBJ1-6
V gene: TRBV20-1
D gene: .
CDR3 DNA: TGCAGTGCTAGAGAGGGACGCCTGAGCTCCTATAATTCACCCCTCCACTTT
CDR3 protein: CSAREGRLSSYNSPLHF

clone size: few
J gene: TRBJ1-1
V gene: TRBV5-1
D gene: .
CDR3 DNA: TGCGCCAGCAGCTTCCAGGGGACGGACACTGAAGCTTTCTTT
CDR3 protein: CASSFQGTDTEAFF

clone size: few
J gene: TRBJ2-3
V gene: TRBV10-3
D gene: .
CDR3 DNA: TGTGCCATCAGTGAGGCAGGGACAGATACGCAGTATTTT
CDR3 protein: CAISEAGTDTQYF

clone size: .
J gene: TRBJ1-6
V gene: TRBV25-1
D gene: .
CDR3 DNA: TGTGCCAGCAGTGAGGGCCCCTCACCCCTCCACTTT
CDR3 protein: CASSEGPSPLHF

clone size: many
J gene: TRBJ1-2
V gene: TRBV6-2/TRBV6-3
D gene: TRBD1
CDR3 DNA: TGTGCCAGCAGTTGGGCCCGACAGGGATCGTCTAACTATGGCTACACCTTC
CDR3 protein: CASSWARQGSSNYGYTF

clone size: many
J gene: TRBJ2-1
V gene: TRBV9
D gene: TRBD2
CDR3 DNA: TGTGCCAGCAGCGAGCGGGGGGGCTTTACCTACAATGAGCAGTTCTTC
CDR3 protein: CASSERGGFTYNEQFF

clone size: many
J gene: TRBJ1-1
V gene: TRBV20-1
D gene: .
CDR3 DNA: TGCAGTGCTATGAGACAGGATAGCACCCCCGAAGCTTTCTTT
CDR3 protein: CSAMRQDSTPEAFF

clone size: many
J gene: TRBJ1-1
V gene: TRBV14
D gene: .
CDR3 DNA: TGTGCCAGCAGCTCCTACCCCGGCAGGAACACTGAAGCTTTCTTT
CDR3 protein: CASSSYPGRNTEAFF

clone size: many
J gene: TRBJ2-3
V gene: TRBV18
D gene: .
CDR3 DNA: TGTGCCAGCTCACCTTACACAGATACGCAGTATTTT
CDR3 protein: CASSPYTDTQYF

clone size: many
J gene: TRBJ1-2
V gene: TRBV5-4
D gene: TRBD1
CDR3 DNA: TGTGCCAGCAGCCAGGGACAGAGCTATGGCTACACCTTC
CDR3 protein: CASSQGQSYGYTF

clone size: many
J gene: TRBJ2-6
V gene: TRBV27
D gene: .
CDR3 DNA: TGTGCCAGCACCCGGGGTTTCTCTGGGGCCAACGTCCTGACTTTC
CDR3 protein: CASTRGFSGANVLTF

clone size: many
J gene: TRBJ2-7
V gene: TRBV20-1
D gene: .
CDR3 DNA: TGCAGTGCTAGAGTCCGAGGGGACCCAGAAAGCTACGAGCAGTACTTC
CDR3 protein: CSARVRGDPESYEQYF

clone size: many
J gene: TRBJ2-1
V gene: TRBV20-1
D gene: .
CDR3 DNA: TGCAGTGCTCTAACTACCTTCCACAATGAGCAGTTCTTC
CDR3 protein: CSALTTFHNEQFF

clone size: few
J gene: TRBJ1-6
V gene: TRBV9
D gene: .
CDR3 DNA: TGTGCCAGCAGCGTAGGGCCGGACAACTATAATTCACCCCTCCACTTT
CDR3 protein: CASSVGPDNYNSPLHF

clone size: few
J gene: TRBJ2-3
V gene: TRBV7-2
D gene: .
CDR3 DNA: TGTGCCAGCAGCTCGCAGGGATGGGGCACAGATACGCAGTATTTT
CDR3 protein: CASSSQGWGTDTQYF

clone size: medium-sized
J gene: TRBJ2-7
V gene: TRBV28
D gene: .
CDR3 DNA: TGTGCCAGCAGTCGACTGGGACCACCCTACGAGCAGTACTTC
CDR3 protein: CASSRLGPPYEQYF

clone size: few
J gene: TRBJ1-1
V gene: TRBV4-3
D gene: .
CDR3 DNA: TGCGCCAGCAGCCAAGAGGGACGGTACGCCTGGGGCACTGAAGCTTTCTTT
CDR3 protein: CASSQEGRYAWGTEAFF

clone size: .
J gene: TRBJ2-7
V gene: TRBV15
D gene: .
CDR3 DNA: TGTGCCACCAGCAGCGACCCCAACTCCTACGAGCAGTACTTC
CDR3 protein: CATSSDPNSYEQYF

clone size: .
J gene: TRBJ1-1
V gene: TRBV28
D gene: .
CDR3 DNA: TGTGCCAGCAGTTTATATCAGGGGATGGCTTTCTTT
CDR3 protein: CASSLYQGMAFF

clone size: few
J gene: TRBJ2-7
V gene: TRBV7-9
D gene: TRBD1
CDR3 DNA: TGTGCCAGCAGCTCAGACAGGGAGTGGGGTTCAGACGAGCAGTACTTC
CDR3 protein: CASSSDREWGSDEQYF

clone size: many
J gene: TRBJ2-3
V gene: TRBV20-1
D gene: .
CDR3 DNA: TGCAGTGCTAGAGATCGGCAGGGGGGGGATACGCAGTATTTT
CDR3 protein: CSARDRQGGDTQYF

clone size: .
J gene: TRBJ2-7
V gene: TRBV5-1
D gene: TRBD1
CDR3 DNA: TGCGCCAGCAGCTCTTGGGGATCGACAGGGGGAAGCTCCTACGAGCAGTACTTC
CDR3 protein: CASSSWGSTGGSSYEQYF

clone size: .
J gene: TRBJ2-2
V gene: TRBV3-1
D gene: .
CDR3 DNA: TGTGCCAGCAGCGCCGGACAGAATGAGCTGTTTTTT
CDR3 protein: CASSAGQNELFF

clone size: medium-sized
J gene: TRBJ2-1
V gene: TRBV7-2
D gene: .
CDR3 DNA: TGTGCCAGCAGCTTAGCGGGGGGCCTCTCTGAGGCCAATGAGCAGTTCTTC
CDR3 protein: CASSLAGGLSEANEQFF

clone size: many
J gene: TRBJ1-6
V gene: TRBV3-1
D gene: TRBD1
CDR3 DNA: TGTGCCAGCAGCCGAGGGACAGGGGGCGACTCACCCCTCCACTTT
CDR3 protein: CASSRGTGGDSPLHF

clone size: many
J gene: TRBJ2-1
V gene: TRBV5-6
D gene: .
CDR3 DNA: TGTGCCAGCAGCCCCGACCCTAGCTCCTACAATGAGCAGTTCTTC
CDR3 protein: CASSPDPSSYNEQFF

clone size: many
J gene: TRBJ2-2
V gene: TRBV7-6
D gene: .
CDR3 DNA: TGTGCCAGCAGCTTAGAGAACACCGGGGAGCTGTTTTTT
CDR3 protein: CASSLENTGELFF

clone size: many
J gene: TRBJ1-2
V gene: TRBV28
D gene: .
CDR3 DNA: TGTGCCAGCAGTCACGCCTCCCTCCAGTCTAACTATGGCTACACCTTC
CDR3 protein: CASSHASLQSNYGYTF

clone size: many
J gene: TRBJ1-4
V gene: TRBV4-1
D gene: .
CDR3 DNA: TGCGCCAGCAGCCAAGATAACAGGGTGTTTCATTCTGAAAAACTGTTTTTT
CDR3 protein: CASSQDNRVFHSEKLFF

clone size: .
J gene: TRBJ2-3
V gene: TRBV11-2
D gene: TRBD2
CDR3 DNA: TGTGCCAGCAGTCAAGGACTAGCGGGGGCCCTTAGCACAGATACGCAGTATTTT
CDR3 protein: CASSQGLAGALSTDTQYF

clone size: many
J gene: TRBJ2-1
V gene: TRBV6-1
D gene: .
CDR3 DNA: TGTGCCAGCAGTGATTGGGGACTCCAAGGGGAGCAGTTCTTC
CDR3 protein: CASSDWGLQGEQFF

clone size: many
J gene: TRBJ1-3
V gene: TRBV7-6
D gene: .
CDR3 DNA: TGTGCCAGCAGCTTATTTCAGGACTACTCTGGAAACACCATATATTTT
CDR3 protein: CASSLFQDYSGNTIYF

clone size: few
J gene: TRBJ2-3
V gene: TRBV12-3/TRBV12-4
D gene: .
CDR3 DNA: TGTGCCAGCAGTTTAGCCCGGGACAACACAGATACGCAGTATTTT
CDR3 protein: CASSLARDNTDTQYF